The TCR beta chain described here comes from a study of cytomegalovirus exposure and HLA in healthy donors. To note about this clone: What it binds is unknown.

Overall study results and limits: Usually a TCR sequence was rare, but some public TCRs were found in many donors. Reported performance of the classifier showed diagnosis of cytomegalovirus status with high specificity and sensitivity. Later analysis associated a missense DCLRE1C variant with TCR beta V- and J-gene trimming.

Germline V gene data show CDR1 as SGHTA and CDR2 as FQGNSA. The V end lost 3 bases, the J end lost 0 bases, and 3 bases lay between the germline ends. This CDR3 region has 14 residues. Primers for the PCR totalled 60 Vbeta and 13 Jbeta. Measured with immunoSEQ multiplex PCR; TCRdb has only the in-frame clones, and not every one. The repertoire holds 160,000 or so clones, with approximately 80% as singletons. What was sequenced was PBMCs. The chain couples TRBV7-2 to TRBJ2-6; no firm D call. This TCR was recovered from a woman in her forties or fifties in good health and CMV-seronegative. CDR3 nucleotides: TGTGCCAGCAGCTTTAACTCTGGGGCCAACGTCCTGACTTTC. Protein: CASSFNSGANVLTF.